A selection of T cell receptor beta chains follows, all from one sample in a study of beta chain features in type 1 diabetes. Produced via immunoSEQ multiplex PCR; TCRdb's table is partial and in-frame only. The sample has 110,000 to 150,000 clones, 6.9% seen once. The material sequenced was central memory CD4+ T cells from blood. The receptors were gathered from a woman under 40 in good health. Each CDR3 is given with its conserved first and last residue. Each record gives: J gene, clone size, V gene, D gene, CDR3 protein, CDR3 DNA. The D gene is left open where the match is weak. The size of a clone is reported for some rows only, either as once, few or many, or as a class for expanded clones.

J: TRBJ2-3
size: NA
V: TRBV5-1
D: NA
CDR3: CASKSDTDTQYF
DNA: TGCGCCAGTAAGAGTGACACAGATACGCAGTATTTT

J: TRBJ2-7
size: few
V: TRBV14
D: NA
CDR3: CASSHRKPRGRSTYEQYF
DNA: TGTGCCAGCAGCCACCGAAAGCCGCGGGGGCGTTCGACCTACGAGCAGTACTTC

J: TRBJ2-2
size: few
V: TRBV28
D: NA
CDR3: CASSFVVVSTGELFF
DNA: TGTGCCAGCAGTTTTGTAGTCGTTAGCACCGGGGAGCTGTTTTTT

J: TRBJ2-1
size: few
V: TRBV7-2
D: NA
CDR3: CASSFTGTEQFF
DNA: TGTGCCAGCAGCTTCACCGGGACAGAGCAGTTCTTC

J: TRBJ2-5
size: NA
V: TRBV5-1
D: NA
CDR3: CASSLSPGDGETQYF
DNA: TGCGCCAGCAGCCTATCCCCGGGGGATGGAGAGACCCAGTACTTC

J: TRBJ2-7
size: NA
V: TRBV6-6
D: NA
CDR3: CASSYGQLSSYEQYF
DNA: TGTGCCAGCAGTTACGGACAGCTGAGCTCCTACGAGCAGTACTTC

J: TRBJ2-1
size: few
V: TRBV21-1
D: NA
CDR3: CASSESGTVNNEQFF
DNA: TGTGCCAGCAGCGAGTCCGGGACAGTTAACAATGAGCAGTTCTTC

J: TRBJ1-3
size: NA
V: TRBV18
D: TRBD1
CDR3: CASSPPGTGSGNTIYF
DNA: TGTGCCAGCTCACCACCGGGGACAGGCTCTGGAAACACCATATATTTT

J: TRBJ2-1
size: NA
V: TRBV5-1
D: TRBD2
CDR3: CASTLGAGGTNEQFF
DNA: TGCGCCAGCACCCTGGGAGCGGGAGGGACCAATGAGCAGTTCTTC

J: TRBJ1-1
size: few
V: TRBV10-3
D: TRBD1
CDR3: CSSGGGTEAFF
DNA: TGTTCCTCAGGGGGAGGCACTGAAGCTTTCTTT

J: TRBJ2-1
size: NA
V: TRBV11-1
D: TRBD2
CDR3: CASSPSGLIYNEQFF
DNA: TGTGCCAGCAGCCCTTCGGGACTAATCTACAATGAGCAGTTCTTC

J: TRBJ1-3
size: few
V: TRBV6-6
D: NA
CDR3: CASRKRGDGNTIYF
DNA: TGTGCCAGCAGAAAAAGGGGTGACGGAAACACCATATATTTT

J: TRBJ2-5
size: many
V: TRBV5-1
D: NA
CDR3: CASSPYQETQYF
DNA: TGCGCCAGCAGCCCCTACCAAGAGACCCAGTACTTC

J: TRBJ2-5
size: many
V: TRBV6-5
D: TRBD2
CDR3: CASSRLAGEETQYF
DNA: TGTGCCAGCAGTCGACTAGCGGGAGAGGAGACCCAGTACTTC

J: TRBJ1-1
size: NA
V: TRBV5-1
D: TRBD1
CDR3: CASSPGTGEAAFF
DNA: TGCGCCAGCAGCCCGGGGACAGGTGAGGCAGCTTTCTTT

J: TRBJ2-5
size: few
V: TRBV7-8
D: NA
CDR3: CASSLRSRTDETQYF
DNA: TGTGCCAGCAGCTTACGGTCCCGGACAGACGAGACCCAGTACTTC

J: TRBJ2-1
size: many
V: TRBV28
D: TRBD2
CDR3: CASTPWGGYNEQFF
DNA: TGTGCCAGCACCCCGTGGGGGGGTTACAATGAGCAGTTCTTC

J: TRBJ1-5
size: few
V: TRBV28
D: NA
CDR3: CASLSPGSNQPQHF
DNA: TGTGCCAGCCTCTCGCCGGGGAGCAATCAGCCCCAGCATTTT

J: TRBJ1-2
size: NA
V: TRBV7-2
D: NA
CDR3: CASSERRVYGYTF
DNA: TGTGCCAGCAGTGAACGACGGGTCTATGGCTACACCTTC

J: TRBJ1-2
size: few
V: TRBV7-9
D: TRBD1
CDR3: CASSLRGRQGANYGYTF
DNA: TGTGCCAGCAGCTTACGCGGACGACAGGGAGCTAACTATGGCTACACCTTC

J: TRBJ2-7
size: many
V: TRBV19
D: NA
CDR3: CASSVSDSRGDEQYF
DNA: TGTGCCAGTAGTGTGTCGGACAGCCGAGGGGACGAGCAGTACTTC

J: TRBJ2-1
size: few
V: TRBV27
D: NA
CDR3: CASSLYQGEKFF
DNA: TGTGCCAGCAGTTTATACCAGGGCGAAAAGTTCTTC

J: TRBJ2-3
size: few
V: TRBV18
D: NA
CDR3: CASSETRGGYDTQYF
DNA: TGTGCCAGCTCAGAAACCCGAGGAGGGTACGATACGCAGTATTTT

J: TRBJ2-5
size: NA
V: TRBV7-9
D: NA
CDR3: CASSLVVGAETQYF
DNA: TGTGCCAGCAGCTTAGTTGTGGGGGCAGAGACCCAGTACTTC

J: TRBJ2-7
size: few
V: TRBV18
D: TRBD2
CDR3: CASSLEAASGMQYF
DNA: TGTGCCAGCTCACTAGAGGCGGCTAGCGGAATGCAGTACTTC

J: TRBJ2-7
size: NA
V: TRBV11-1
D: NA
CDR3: CASSGGSSGVGYEQYF
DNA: TGTGCCAGCAGCGGGGGATCCTCGGGGGTTGGCTACGAGCAGTACTTC

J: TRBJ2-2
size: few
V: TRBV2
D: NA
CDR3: CASSRTETNTGELFF
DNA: TGTGCCAGCAGTAGGACAGAGACGAACACCGGGGAGCTGTTTTTT

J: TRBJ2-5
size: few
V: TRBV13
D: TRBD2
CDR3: CASSLGPGGAQYF
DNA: TGTGCCAGCAGCTTAGGCCCGGGGGGGGCCCAGTACTTC

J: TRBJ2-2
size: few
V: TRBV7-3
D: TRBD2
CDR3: CASSLTGLVAGELFF
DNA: TGTGCCAGCAGCTTAACGGGACTAGTCGCCGGGGAGCTGTTTTTT

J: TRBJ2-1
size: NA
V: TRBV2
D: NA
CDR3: CASSEQGGNEQFF
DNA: TGTGCCAGCAGTGAACAGGGGGGAAATGAGCAGTTCTTC

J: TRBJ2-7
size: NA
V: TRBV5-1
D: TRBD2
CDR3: CASSFTSGGKGEQYF
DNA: TGCGCCAGCAGCTTTACTAGCGGGGGGAAAGGCGAGCAGTACTTC

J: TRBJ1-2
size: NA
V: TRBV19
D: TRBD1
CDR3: CASSMGTGGNYGYTF
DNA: TGTGCCAGTAGTATGGGGACAGGGGGCAACTATGGCTACACCTTC